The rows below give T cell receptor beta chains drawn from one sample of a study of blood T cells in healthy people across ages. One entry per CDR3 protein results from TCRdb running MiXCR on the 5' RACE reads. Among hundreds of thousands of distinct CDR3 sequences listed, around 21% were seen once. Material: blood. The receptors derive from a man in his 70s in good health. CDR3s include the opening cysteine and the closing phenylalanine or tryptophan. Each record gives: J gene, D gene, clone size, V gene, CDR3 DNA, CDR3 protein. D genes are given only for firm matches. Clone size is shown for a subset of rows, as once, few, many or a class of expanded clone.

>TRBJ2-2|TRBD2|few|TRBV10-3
TGTGCCATCAGTGAGGAGGTGGGGAGGGCGAGCGGGGAGCTGTTTTTT
CAISEEVGRASGELFF
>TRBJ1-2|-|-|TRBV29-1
TGCAGCGTTGAAGACGGCCTGCAGGACTACACCTTC
CSVEDGLQDYTF
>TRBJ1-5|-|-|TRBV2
TGTGCCAGCAGTGCCCAGGGGTTGGATCAGCCCCAGCATTTT
CASSAQGLDQPQHF
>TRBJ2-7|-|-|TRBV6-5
TGTGCCAGCAGTACCTCCGTAGACTACGAGCAGTACTTC
CASSTSVDYEQYF
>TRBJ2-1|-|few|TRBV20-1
TGCAGTGCTAGAGAGATAGCGAAAACCTACAATGAGCAGTTCTTC
CSAREIAKTYNEQFF
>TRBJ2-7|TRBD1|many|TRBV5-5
TGTGCCAGCAGCTCGGGACAGGGGGCCTACGAGCAGTACTTC
CASSSGQGAYEQYF
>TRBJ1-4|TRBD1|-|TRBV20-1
TGCAGTGCTAGAGGACAGGGGGCCCAGGCGGAAAAACTGTTTTTT
CSARGQGAQAEKLFF
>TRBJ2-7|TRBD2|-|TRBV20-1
TGCAGTGCTAGCTTAGCGGGACATGGCGAGCAGTACTTC
CSASLAGHGEQYF
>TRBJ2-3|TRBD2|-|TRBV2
TGTGCCAGCCTATTAGCGGGAACGAGCACAGATACGCAGTATTTT
CASLLAGTSTDTQYF
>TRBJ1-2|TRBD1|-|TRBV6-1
TGTGCCAGCAGTGGCACCGGGACAGCATATGGCTACACCTTC
CASSGTGTAYGYTF
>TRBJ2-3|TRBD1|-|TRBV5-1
TGCGCCAGCACCCAACAGGGGCGGGTCGGCACAGATACGCAGTATTTT
CASTQQGRVGTDTQYF
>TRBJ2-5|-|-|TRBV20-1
TGCAGTGCGTATACTAGGGAGGAGACCCAGTACTTC
CSAYTREETQYF
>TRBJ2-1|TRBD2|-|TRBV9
TGTGCCAGCAGCCTCAAGAGGACTAGCGGGAGGGGCCCCAACAATGAGCAGTTCTTC
CASSLKRTSGRGPNNEQFF
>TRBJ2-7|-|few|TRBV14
TGTGCCAGCAAGTCCACGGGAGAACTTTACGAGCAGTACTTC
CASKSTGELYEQYF
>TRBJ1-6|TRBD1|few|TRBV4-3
TGCGCCAGCAGCCAGGGACAGGGGGTCGGCTCCTATAATTCACCCCTCCACTTT
CASSQGQGVGSYNSPLHF
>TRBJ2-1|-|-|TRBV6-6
TGTGCCAGCAGTCCCGCTGGAGCATACAATGAGCAGTTCTTC
CASSPAGAYNEQFF
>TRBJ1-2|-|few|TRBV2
TGTGCCAGCAGTGAAGGTCGTGCGGCTTACGGCTACACCTTC
CASSEGRAAYGYTF
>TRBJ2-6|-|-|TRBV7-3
TGTGCCAGCAGCCAACATGTCGGACAGGGGGCCAACGTCCTGACTTTC
CASSQHVGQGANVLTF
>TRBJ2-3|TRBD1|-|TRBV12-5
TGTGCTAGTGGTCCTGGACAGGGCGATACGCAGTATTTT
CASGPGQGDTQYF
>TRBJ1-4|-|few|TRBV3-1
TGTGCCAGCAGCCAAACTCATTCAACTAATGAAAAACTGTTTTTT
CASSQTHSTNEKLFF
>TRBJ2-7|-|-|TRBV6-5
TGTGCCAGCAGCAACCGCCGGGCTTACTACGAGCAGTACTTC
CASSNRRAYYEQYF
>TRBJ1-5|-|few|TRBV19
TGTGCCAGCCATTTCGGGCCGAGCTATAGCAATCAGCCCCAGCATTTT
CASHFGPSYSNQPQHF
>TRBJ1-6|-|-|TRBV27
TGTGCCAGCAGTTGGCAGGAGAATTCACCCCTCCACTTT
CASSWQENSPLHF
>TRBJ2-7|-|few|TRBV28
TGTGCCAGCAGTTTGGAGGGGAGATACGAGCAGTACTTC
CASSLEGRYEQYF
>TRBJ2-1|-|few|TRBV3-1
TGTGCCAGCAGCCAAGACCGTTGGAAGCAGTTCTTC
CASSQDRWKQFF
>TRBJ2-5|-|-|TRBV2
TGTGCCAGCAGTGACTTGCGGGACCAAGAGACCCAGTACTTC
CASSDLRDQETQYF
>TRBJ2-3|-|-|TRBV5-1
TGCGCCAGCAGCTTGGACACCAGCACAGATACGCAGTATTTT
CASSLDTSTDTQYF
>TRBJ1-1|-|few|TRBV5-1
TGCGCCAGCAGCTTCCTTACAGTGAACACTGAAGCTTTCTTT
CASSFLTVNTEAFF
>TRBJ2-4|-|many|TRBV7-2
TGTGCCAGCAGCTTAGCAGACAGCCGATTGCAGTACTTC
CASSLADSRLQYF
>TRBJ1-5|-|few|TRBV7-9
TGTGCCAGCAGCCCACAGGGAGGACTCAATCAGCCCCAGCATTTT
CASSPQGGLNQPQHF
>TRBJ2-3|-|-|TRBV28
TGTGCCAGCACGGGGTCAGATACGCAGTATTTT
CASTGSDTQYF
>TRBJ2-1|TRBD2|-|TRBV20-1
TGCAGTGCTAGTAGCGGGTCCCTCAATGAGCAGTTCTTC
CSASSGSLNEQFF
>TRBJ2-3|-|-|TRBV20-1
TGCAGTGCTAGAACCCCCGGGGGCACAGATACGCAGTATTTT
CSARTPGGTDTQYF
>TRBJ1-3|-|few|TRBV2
TGTGCCAGCAGTGAAGACTCTGGAAACACCATATATTTT
CASSEDSGNTIYF
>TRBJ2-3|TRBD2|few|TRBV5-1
TGCGCCAGCAGCTTCCTAGCGGGACCCACAGATACGCAGTATTTT
CASSFLAGPTDTQYF
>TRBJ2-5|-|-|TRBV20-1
TGCAGTGCTAGAGCCCCCCTAGCCGGAGAGACCCAGTACTTC
CSARAPLAGETQYF
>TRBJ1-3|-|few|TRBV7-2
TGTGCCAGCAGCTTAGAGCCGGTCTCTGGAAACACCATATATTTT
CASSLEPVSGNTIYF
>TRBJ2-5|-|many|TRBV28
TGTGCCAGCAGTTTAACCCGACGGCAACTGGGAGAGACCCAGTACTTC
CASSLTRRQLGETQYF
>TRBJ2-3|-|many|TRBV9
TGTGCCAGCAGCGTAGCCGGCACAGATACGCAGTATTTT
CASSVAGTDTQYF
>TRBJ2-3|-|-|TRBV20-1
TGCAGTATCTGGGGCATGGAGGCAGATACGCAGTATTTT
CSIWGMEADTQYF
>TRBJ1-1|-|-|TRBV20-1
TGCGGTGCTAGAGAAGACCCGAACACTGAAGCTTTCTTT
CGAREDPNTEAFF
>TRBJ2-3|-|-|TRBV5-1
TGCGCCAGCAGCACAATCCTCGCAGGAGATACGCAGTATTTT
CASSTILAGDTQYF
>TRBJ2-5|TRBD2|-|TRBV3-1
TGTGCCAGCAGCCAAGACTTAGCGGGAGGTTTTGAGACCCAGTACTTC
CASSQDLAGGFETQYF
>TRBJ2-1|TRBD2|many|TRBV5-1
TGCGCCAGCGGCGCTAGCGGGAGGGCGGACAATGAGCAGTTCTTC
CASGASGRADNEQFF
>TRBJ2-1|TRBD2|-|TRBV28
TGTGCCAGCAGTTTGACCGGGGGGCTAGCGGGCCTCAATGAGCAGTTCTTC
CASSLTGGLAGLNEQFF
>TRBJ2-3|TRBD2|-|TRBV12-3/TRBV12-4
TGTGCCAGCAGTTTAACTAGCGGGGGAAGCACAGATACGCAGTATTTT
CASSLTSGGSTDTQYF
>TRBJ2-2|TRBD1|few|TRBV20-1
TGCAGTGCTAGGGGGGACAGGTCGGGTCCTAACACCGGGGAGCTGTTTTTT
CSARGDRSGPNTGELFF
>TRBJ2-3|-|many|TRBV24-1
TGTGCCACCAGTGACACTGGCAGGGGCACAGATACGCAGTATTTT
CATSDTGRGTDTQYF